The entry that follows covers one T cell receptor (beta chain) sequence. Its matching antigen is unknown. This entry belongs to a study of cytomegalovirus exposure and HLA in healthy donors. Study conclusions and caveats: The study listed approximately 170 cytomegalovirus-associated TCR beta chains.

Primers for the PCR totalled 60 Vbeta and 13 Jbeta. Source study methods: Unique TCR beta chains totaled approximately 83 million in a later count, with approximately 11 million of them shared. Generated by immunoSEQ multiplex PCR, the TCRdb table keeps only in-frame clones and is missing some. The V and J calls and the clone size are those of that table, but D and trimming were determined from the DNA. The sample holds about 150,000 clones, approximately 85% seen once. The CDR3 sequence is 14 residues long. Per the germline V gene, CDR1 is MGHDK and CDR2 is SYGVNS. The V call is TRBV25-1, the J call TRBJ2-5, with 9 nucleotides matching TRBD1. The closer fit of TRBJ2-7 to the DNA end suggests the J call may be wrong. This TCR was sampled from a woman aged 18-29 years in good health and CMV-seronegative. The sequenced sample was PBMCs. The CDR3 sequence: CASNNRGPAYEQYF. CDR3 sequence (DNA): TGTGCCAGCAATAACAGGGGGCCCGCCTACGAGCAGTACTTC.